One sample yielded the 21 T cell receptor beta chains listed below, sequenced in a study of cytomegalovirus exposure and HLA in healthy donors. The PCR used 60 Vbeta and 13 Jbeta primers. The method was immunoSEQ multiplex PCR; TCRdb's version includes in-frame clones alone and lacks a portion of them. The data show 70,000 or so clones, more than 80% seen once. The specimen sequenced was PBMCs. The source is a woman younger than 45 in good health and CMV-seronegative.

The V call is TRBV18, the J call TRBJ2-3; 8 bases match TRBD2. This CDR3 comprises 14 residues. The germline V gene encodes CDR1 KGHSH and CDR2 LQKENI. With 3 bases clipped from V and 6 bases from J, the junction kept 5 bases outside the gene matches. This chain's CDR3 is CASSPGGTRDTQYF. The CDR3 nucleotides read TGTGCCAGCTCACCCGGCGGGACTAGGGATACGCAGTATTTT.

This clone was counted once. The genes are TRBV7-3 and TRBJ2-7; 9 positions match TRBD2. Per the germline V gene, CDR1 is SGHTA and CDR2 is FQGTGA. The CDR3 is 13 amino acids. V dropped 5 bases and J dropped 4; count of bases not matched to a gene: 3. The CDR3 region has the DNA TGTGCCAGCAGCCCGGCGGGGGGGTACGAGCAGTACTTC. This translates into CASSPAGGYEQYF.

This clone was counted once. The CDR3 sequence is CASSSNTGSNQPQHF. CDR3 nucleotides: TGTGCCAGCAGCTCGAATACAGGGAGCAATCAGCCCCAGCATTTT. The gene calls are TRBV6-6 and TRBJ1-5; D might be TRBD1 (6 bases). Germline V gene sequence: CDR1 MNHNY, CDR2 SVGAGI (reference sequence). Trimming removed 6 bases from V and 1 base from J, with 13 bases in between. The CDR3 length is 15 residues.

The rearrangement links TRBV2 to TRBJ1-2; D not certain. CDR1 and CDR2 from the germline V gene are SNHLY and FYNNEI. Trimming took off 4 bases at V and 4 bases at J, with 10 bases between the two ends. CDR3 length: 13 residues. The CDR3 loop reads CASSAPGVYGYTF. The CDR3 nucleotides read TGTGCCAGCAGTGCGCCCGGGGTCTATGGCTACACCTTC.

The chain uses TRBV9 and TRBJ2-3; 12 nucleotides agree with TRBD2. V lost 5 bases and J lost 2; bases outside the gene matches: 3. The germline CDR1 and CDR2 sequences are SGDLS and YYNGEE. The length of the CDR3 is 15 residues. CDR3: CASRRLAGATDTQYF. CDR3 DNA sequence: TGTGCCAGCAGAAGACTAGCGGGGGCCACAGATACGCAGTATTTT.

The rearrangement uses TRBV19 and TRBJ2-7, with 8 bases identical to TRBD1. The CDR3 consists of 17 residues. Germline trimming cut 5 bases from V and 0 bases from J; bases unmatched to any gene: 12. In germline, CDR1 is LNHDA, CDR2 SQIVND (reference sequence). CDR3 nucleotides: TGTGCCAGTAGTCCCATAGCCCGGGGACAGGCCTCCTACGAGCAGTACTTC. Translation gives CASSPIARGQASYEQYF.

In regard to this clone: One end of the junction does not line up with germline, which may come from a read error. The chain couples TRBV28 to TRBJ2-6; maybe TRBD1 (5 bases). Per germline, CDR1 MDHEN and CDR2 SYDVKM. The CDR3 is made up of 15 amino acids. The CDR3 is CASSHLPSGANALTF. CDR3 coding DNA: TGTGCCAGCAGTCATCTACCCTCTGGGGCCAACGCCCTGACTTTC. Together with reference TRBV28 and TRBJ2-6, the CDR3 gives the full variable domain: DVKVTQSSRYLVKRTGEKVFLECVQDMDHENMFWYRQDPGLGLRLIYFSYDVKMKEKGDIPEGYSVSREKKERFSLILESASTNQTSMYLCASSHLPSGANALTFGAGSRLTVL.

This clone has only a few counts. This CDR3 reads CASSLDRDTEAFF. The CDR3 bases are TGTGCCAGCAGTCTTGACAGGGACACTGAAGCTTTCTTT. This rearrangement joins TRBV7-3 to TRBJ1-1; 7 bases map to TRBD1. Trimming removed 6 bases from V and 3 bases from J; junction bases left unmatched: 4. This CDR3 has 13 residues. Germline lookup yields CDR1 SGHTA and CDR2 FQGTGA.

This chain joins TRBV18 and TRBJ1-1, with a weak D call TRBD1 (5 bases). The CDR3 length is 15 residues. Germline loops: CDR1 KGHSH, CDR2 LQKENI. V gave up 5 bases and J gave up 4 bases, with 17 bases separating them. In nucleotides, the CDR3 is TGTGCCAGCTCAAAGACGGACGGAAGGGGCACTGAAGCTTTCTTT. Amino acids: CASSKTDGRGTEAFF.

This clone was counted between two and nine times. The rearrangement joins TRBV18 to TRBJ1-5; a weak D match, TRBD1 (6 bases). V lost 1 base, J lost 7 bases, and 11 bases lay in between. The CDR3 runs 14 residues. Germline assignment: CDR1 KGHSH and CDR2 LQKENI. Here the CDR3 reads CASSPQGVRQPQHF. CDR3 coding DNA: TGTGCCAGCTCACCACAGGGGGTGCGGCAGCCCCAGCATTTT.

This clone occurred a few times. This chain uses TRBV6-1 with TRBJ1-1; 7 bases match TRBD1. Germline assignment: CDR1 MNHNS and CDR2 SASEGT. J gave up 3 bases and V 4 bases, and 8 bases lay outside the gene matches. The CDR3 loop spans 15 amino acids. Here the CDR3 reads CASSVSGRGDTEAFF. CDR3 sequence (DNA): TGTGCCAGCAGTGTCTCCGGCAGGGGGGACACTGAAGCTTTCTTT.

The chain combines TRBV7-2 with TRBJ2-5; 12 nucleotides align to TRBD2. This CDR3 region has 16 residues. J gave up 0 bases and V 5 bases, and 4 bases lay outside the gene matches. The germline V gene encodes CDR1 SGHTA and CDR2 FQGNSA. DNA for the CDR3: TGTGCCAGCAGCCCTAGCGGGAGGGTATACCAAGAGACCCAGTACTTC. It is translated as CASSPSGRVYQETQYF.

The chain links TRBV5-6 to TRBJ2-5; 7 nucleotides align to TRBD2. The germline V gene encodes CDR1 SGHDT and CDR2 YYEEEE. This CDR3 has 14 amino acids. Losses at the gene ends were 3 bases for V and 5 bases for J; bases not matched to a gene: 7. The CDR3: CASSWSGVRETQYF. DNA for the CDR3: TGTGCCAGCAGCTGGAGCGGGGTCCGGGAGACCCAGTACTTC.

V and J are TRBV18 and TRBJ1-5; no reliable D call. Trimming shortened V by 3 bases and J by 4 bases, and 13 bases separated the two germline ends. Looked up from germline, CDR1 is KGHSH and CDR2 is LQKENI. This CDR3 has 15 amino acids. The CDR3, as DNA: TGTGCCAGCTCACCTAGCTCCGGGGAAAATCAGCCCCAGCATTTT. It translates to CASSPSSGENQPQHF.

The chain joins TRBV18 to TRBJ2-1; weak D call: TRBD1 (6 bases). V was shortened by 0 bases and J by 5 bases, with 11 bases between the two germline ends. CDR3 length: 15 residues. In germline, CDR1 is KGHSH, CDR2 LQKENI. Written as DNA, the CDR3 is TGTGCCAGCTCACCACCGGGGGCGTCAGACAATGAGCAGTTCTTC. Residues: CASSPPGASDNEQFF. Based on the CDR3 plus reference TRBV18 and TRBJ2-1, the full variable domain is NAGVMQNPRHLVRRRGQEARLRCSPMKGHSHVYWYRQLPEEGLKFMVYLQKENIIDESGMPKERFSAEFPKEGPSILRIQQVVRGDSAAYFCASSPPGASDNEQFFGPGTRLTVL.

The chain employs TRBV19 and TRBJ1-6; weak D call: TRBD1 (5 bases). CDR1 is LNHDA and CDR2 is SQIVND in the germline V gene (reference sequence). CDR3 size: 16 residues. Trimming left V 4 bases short and J 10 bases short, with 20 bases between. CDR3 sequence reads: CASSNRDARAGSPLHF. In nucleotides, the CDR3 is TGTGCCAGTAGTAACCGGGACGCTCGAGCGGGATCACCCCTCCACTTT.

This clone was picked up one time. This chain uses TRBV19 with TRBJ2-1; D is perhaps TRBD2 (5 bases). CDR3 length: 15 amino acids. CDR1 is LNHDA, CDR2 SQIVND, per germline (reference sequence). The V end was cut by 5 bases, the J end by 0 bases, with 11 bases between. Written as DNA, the CDR3 is TGTGCCAGTAGTGGTAGGCTAGCCTCCTACAATGAGCAGTTCTTC. It codes for CASSGRLASYNEQFF.

The CDR3 here is CASSIAMGGVGQPQHF. CDR3 bases: TGTGCCAGTAGTATAGCCATGGGGGGGGTCGGCCAGCCCCAGCATTTT. The chain carries TRBV19 and TRBJ1-5; D is possibly TRBD1 (5 bases). With 1 base removed from V and 7 bases from J, the gap between germline ends came to 17 bases. The CDR3 runs 16 residues. The germline gives CDR1 LNHDA, CDR2 SQIVND (reference sequence).

V gene TRBV5-1 combines with J gene TRBJ1-1, with 8 nucleotides matching TRBD1. The ends lost 6 bases at V and 1 base at J; junction bases unmatched: 8. The germline V gene encodes CDR1 SGHRS and CDR2 YFSETQ. CDR3 length equals 15 residues. The DNA of the CDR3 is TGCGCCAGCAACTCCCCAACAGGGGGGAACACTGAAGCTTTCTTT. It codes for CASNSPTGGNTEAFF.

The chain links TRBV14 to TRBJ2-1; D is perhaps TRBD2 (6 bases). CDR3 length equals 15 residues. Looked up from germline, CDR1 is SGHDN and CDR2 is FVKESK. The V end lost 4 bases, the J end lost 1 base, and 11 bases lay between the germline ends. The CDR3 bases are TGTGCCAGCAGCCCTGGAGGGGAATCCTACAATGAGCAGTTCTTC. Protein: CASSPGGESYNEQFF.

V and J are TRBV25-1 and TRBJ2-7, with a weak D call TRBD1 (6 bases). Deletions cut 1 base from V and 0 bases from J, with 10 bases between. The CDR3 spans 15 residues. Germline assignment: CDR1 MGHDK and CDR2 SYGVNS. This CDR3 reads CASSESGRGSYEQYF. CDR3 DNA sequence: TGTGCCAGCAGTGAATCAGGCAGGGGCTCCTACGAGCAGTACTTC.